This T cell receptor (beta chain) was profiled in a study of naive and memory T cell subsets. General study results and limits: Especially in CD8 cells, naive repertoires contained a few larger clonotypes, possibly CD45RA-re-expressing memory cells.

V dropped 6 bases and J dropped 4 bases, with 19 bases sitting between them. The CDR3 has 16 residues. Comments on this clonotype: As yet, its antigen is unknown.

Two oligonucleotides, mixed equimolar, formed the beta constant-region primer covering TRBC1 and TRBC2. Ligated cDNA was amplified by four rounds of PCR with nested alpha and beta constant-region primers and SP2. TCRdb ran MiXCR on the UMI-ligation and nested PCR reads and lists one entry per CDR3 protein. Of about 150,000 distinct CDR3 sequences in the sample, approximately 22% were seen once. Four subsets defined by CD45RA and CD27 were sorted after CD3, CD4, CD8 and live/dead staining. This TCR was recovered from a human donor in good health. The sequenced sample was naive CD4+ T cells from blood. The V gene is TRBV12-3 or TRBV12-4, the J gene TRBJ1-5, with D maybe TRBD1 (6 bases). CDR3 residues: CASRERGTHSNQPQHF. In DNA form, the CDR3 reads TGTGCCAGCAGGGAGAGGGGGACCCATAGTAATCAGCCCCAGCATTTT.